The clone carrying this T cell receptor beta chain is a singleton in its sample. The antigen remains unidentified. These data are taken from a study of cytomegalovirus exposure and HLA in healthy donors. Study conclusions and caveats: High sensitivity and specificity were reportedly achieved when the classifier diagnosed cytomegalovirus status. Per a later analysis, about 17,000 TCR beta sequences showed association with HLA alleles at 0.05 false discovery rate. Most TCR beta V segments were productive about 87% or about 30% of the time in an earlier analysis. Later on, an analysis showed TCR association rates differing by HLA locus, with DRB1 the most and HLA-C the fewest.

V was clipped by 1 base and J by 4 bases; unmatched bases: 4. Germline CDR1 and CDR2: MNHEY and SMNVEV (reference sequence). The CDR3 has 14 residues. The PCR had 60 Vbeta and 13 Jbeta primers. Profiled with immunoSEQ multiplex PCR; TCRdb holds only in-frame clones, not every one. The sample shows approximately 220,000 clones, 75% to 80% of them seen only once. The specimen sequenced was PBMCs. This chain uses TRBV27 with TRBJ2-7; 7 nucleotides line up with TRBD1. This TCR was recovered from a man aged 18 to 35 in good health and CMV-seronegative. In DNA, the CDR3 is TGTGCCAGCAGTTTATTGGGGACAGAGTACGAGCAGTACTTC. It yields the protein CASSLLGTEYEQYF.